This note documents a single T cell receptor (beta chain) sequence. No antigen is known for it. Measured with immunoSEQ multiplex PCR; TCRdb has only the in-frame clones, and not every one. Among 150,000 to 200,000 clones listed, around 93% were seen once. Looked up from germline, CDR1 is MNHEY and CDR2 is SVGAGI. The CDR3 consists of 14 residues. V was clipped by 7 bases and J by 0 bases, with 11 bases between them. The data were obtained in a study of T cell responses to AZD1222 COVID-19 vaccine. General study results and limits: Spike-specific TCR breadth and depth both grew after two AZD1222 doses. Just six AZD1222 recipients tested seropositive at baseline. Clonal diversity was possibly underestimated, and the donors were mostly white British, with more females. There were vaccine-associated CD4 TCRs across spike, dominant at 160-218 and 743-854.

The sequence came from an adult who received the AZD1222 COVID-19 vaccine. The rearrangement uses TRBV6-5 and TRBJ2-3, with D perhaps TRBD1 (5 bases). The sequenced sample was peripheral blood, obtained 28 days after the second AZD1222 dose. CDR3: CASKQQASTDTQYF. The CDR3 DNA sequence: TGTGCCAGCAAGCAACAGGCTAGCACAGATACGCAGTATTTT.